This TCR beta chain was sequenced for a study of T cells in Graves' hyperthyroidism and ophthalmopathy. Amplified regions were TCR beta CDR3 sequences from RNA transcripts. Initially, a first-round RT-PCR of the TCR CDR3 employed the HTBI primer set. TCRdb reprocessed the multiplex PCR reads via MiXCR and lists one record per CDR3 protein. The sample lists hundreds of thousands of distinct CDR3 sequences; 15% to 20% were seen once. V was pared by 4 bases and J by 0 bases, with 12 bases between. Germline values: CDR1 KGHDR, CDR2 SFDVKD. This CDR3 region has 15 residues. This chain uses TRBV24-1 with TRBJ2-7, with D perhaps TRBD1 (6 bases). The sample taken for sequencing was blood. The sequence derives from a man aged 35 to 55 with Graves' ophthalmopathy. The CDR3 is CATSDPRGTSYEQYF. CDR3 nucleotides: TGTGCCACCAGTGACCCCAGGGGTACCTCCTACGAGCAGTACTTC.